The T cell receptor beta chain under discussion was sequenced for a study of prognosis after radiotherapy for stage I lung cancer. Looking at the study overall: All of the patients with non-small cell lung cancer, including 7 or 8 who had refused surgery, were considered to be medically inoperable.

Imaging by CT and PET/CT found every patient node-negative, and no patient had prior chemotherapy, radiotherapy or other malignancies. From germline, CDR1 is SEHNR and CDR2 FQNEAQ (reference sequence). The length of the CDR3 is 17 residues. Trimming pared 3 bases from V and 0 bases from J, leaving 17 bases between. Study-wide points: The study found lower Shannon entropy after stereotactic body radiation therapy in patients who developed distant metastases. The study left the tumor specificity of the expanded TCR clones undetermined.

Template was genomic DNA; TCR beta CDR3 amplified in two multiplex PCR rounds. Used in first-round PCR were primers specific to each TRBV and TRBJ gene. TCRdb ran MiXCR on the multiplex PCR reads and lists one entry per CDR3 protein. The sample records tens of thousands of distinct CDR3 sequences, about a third being singletons. Remarks on this clonotype: Its antigen is as yet unknown. A single base is all that separates this from a far larger clone, so a read error is likely.

The input for sequencing was PBMCs, taken before or after stereotactic body radiation therapy (not recorded which). The sequence was collected from a donor at least 50 years old with non-small cell lung cancer. This rearrangement joins TRBV7-9 to TRBJ2-5; the D call may be TRBD1 or TRBD2 (5 bases each). The CDR3 DNA is TGTGCCAGCAGCTTGGTTATGAGGGGCCTCCACCAAGAGACCCAGTACTTC. Translation: CASSLVMRGLHQETQYF.